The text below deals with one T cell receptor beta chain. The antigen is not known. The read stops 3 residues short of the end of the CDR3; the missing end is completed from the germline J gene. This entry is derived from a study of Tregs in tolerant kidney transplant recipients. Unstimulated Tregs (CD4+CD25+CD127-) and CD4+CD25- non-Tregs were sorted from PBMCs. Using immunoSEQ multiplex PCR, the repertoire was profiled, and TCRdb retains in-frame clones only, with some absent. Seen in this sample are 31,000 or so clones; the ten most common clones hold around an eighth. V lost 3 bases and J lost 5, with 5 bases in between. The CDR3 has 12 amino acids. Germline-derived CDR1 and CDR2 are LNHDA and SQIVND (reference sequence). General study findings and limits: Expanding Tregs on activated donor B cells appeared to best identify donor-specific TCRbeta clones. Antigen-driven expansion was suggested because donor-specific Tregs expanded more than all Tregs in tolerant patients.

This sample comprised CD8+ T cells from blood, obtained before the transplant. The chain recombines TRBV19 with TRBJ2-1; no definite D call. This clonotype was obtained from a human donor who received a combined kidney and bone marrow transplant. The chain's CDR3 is CASSMGHNEQFF. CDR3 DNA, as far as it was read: TGTGCCAGTAGTATGGGCCACAATGAG. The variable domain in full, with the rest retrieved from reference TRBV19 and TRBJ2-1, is DGGITQSPKYLFRKEGQNVTLSCEQNLNHDAMYWYRQDPGQGLRLIYYSQIVNDFQKGDIAEGYSVSREKKESFPLTVTSAQKNPTAFYLCASSMGHNEQFFGPGTRLTVL.